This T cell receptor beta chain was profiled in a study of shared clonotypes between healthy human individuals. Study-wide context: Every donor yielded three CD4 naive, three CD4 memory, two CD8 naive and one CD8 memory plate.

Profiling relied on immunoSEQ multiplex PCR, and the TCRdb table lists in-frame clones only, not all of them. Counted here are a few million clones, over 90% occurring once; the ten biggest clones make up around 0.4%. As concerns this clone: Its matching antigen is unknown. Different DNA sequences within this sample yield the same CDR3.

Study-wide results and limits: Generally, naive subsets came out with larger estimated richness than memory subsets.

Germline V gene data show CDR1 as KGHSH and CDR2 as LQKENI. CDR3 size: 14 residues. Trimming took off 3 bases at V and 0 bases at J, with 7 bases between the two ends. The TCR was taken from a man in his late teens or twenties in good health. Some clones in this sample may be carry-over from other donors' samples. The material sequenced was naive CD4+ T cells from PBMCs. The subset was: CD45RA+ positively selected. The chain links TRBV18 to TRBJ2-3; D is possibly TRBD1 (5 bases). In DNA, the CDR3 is TGTGCCAGCTCACCTCAGGGTAGCACAGATACGCAGTATTTT. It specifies CASSPQGSTDTQYF.